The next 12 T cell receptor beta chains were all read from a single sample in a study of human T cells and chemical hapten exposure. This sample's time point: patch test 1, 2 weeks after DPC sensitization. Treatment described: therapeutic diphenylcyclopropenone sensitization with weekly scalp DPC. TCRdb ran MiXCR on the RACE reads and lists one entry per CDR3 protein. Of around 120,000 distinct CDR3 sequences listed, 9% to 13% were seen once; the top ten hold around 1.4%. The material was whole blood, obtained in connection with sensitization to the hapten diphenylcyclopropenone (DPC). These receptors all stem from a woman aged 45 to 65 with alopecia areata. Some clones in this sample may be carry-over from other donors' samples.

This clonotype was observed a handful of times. In DNA, the CDR3 is TGTGCCAGCAGTTTTTCCCCCCTTGGGGTCGGGAGCTCTGGAAACACCATATATTTT. Amino acid sequence: CASSFSPLGVGSSGNTIYF. V gene TRBV27 combines with J gene TRBJ1-3; D remains ambiguous. In germline, CDR1 is MNHEY, CDR2 SMNVEV (reference sequence). V dropped 3 bases and J dropped 0 bases, with 21 bases sitting between them. The CDR3 has 19 amino acids.

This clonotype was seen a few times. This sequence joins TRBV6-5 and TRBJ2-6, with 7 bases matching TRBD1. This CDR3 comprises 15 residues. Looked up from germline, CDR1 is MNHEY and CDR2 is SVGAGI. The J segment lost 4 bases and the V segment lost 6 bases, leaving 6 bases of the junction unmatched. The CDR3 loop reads CASRPQGTGANVLTF. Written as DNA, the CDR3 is TGTGCCAGCAGGCCACAGGGGACCGGGGCCAACGTCCTGACTTTC.

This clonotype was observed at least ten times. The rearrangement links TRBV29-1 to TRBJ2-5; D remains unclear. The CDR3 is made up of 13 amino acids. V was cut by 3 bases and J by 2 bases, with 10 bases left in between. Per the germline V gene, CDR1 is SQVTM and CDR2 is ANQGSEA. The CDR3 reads CSVEGSRQETQYF. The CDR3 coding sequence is TGCAGCGTTGAGGGGTCCCGTCAAGAGACCCAGTACTTC.

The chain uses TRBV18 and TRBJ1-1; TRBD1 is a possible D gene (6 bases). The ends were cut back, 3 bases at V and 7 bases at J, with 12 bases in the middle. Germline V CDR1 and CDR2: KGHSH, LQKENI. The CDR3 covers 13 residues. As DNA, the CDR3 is TGTGCCAGCTCACCCAGGGGAGTCGGTGAAGCTTTCTTT. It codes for CASSPRGVGEAFF.

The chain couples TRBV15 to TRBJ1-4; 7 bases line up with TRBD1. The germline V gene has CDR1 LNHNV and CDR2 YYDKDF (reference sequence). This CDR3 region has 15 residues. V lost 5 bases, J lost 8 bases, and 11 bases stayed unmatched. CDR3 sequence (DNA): TGTGCCACCAGCGTAACCAGGGGGTCTAGCGAAAAACTGTTTTTT. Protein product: CATSVTRGSSEKLFF.

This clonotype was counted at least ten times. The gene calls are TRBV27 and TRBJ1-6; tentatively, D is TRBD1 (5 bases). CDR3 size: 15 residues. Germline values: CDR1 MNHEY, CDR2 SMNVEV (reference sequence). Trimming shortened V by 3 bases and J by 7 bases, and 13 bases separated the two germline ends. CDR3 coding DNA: TGTGCCAGCAGTTTTTGGCAGGGACGGAATTCACCCCTCCACTTT. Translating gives CASSFWQGRNSPLHF.

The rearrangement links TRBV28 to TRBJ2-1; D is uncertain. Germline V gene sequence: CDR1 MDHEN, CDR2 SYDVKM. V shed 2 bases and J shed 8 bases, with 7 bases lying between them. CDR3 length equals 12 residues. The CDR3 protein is CASSLTIYEQFF. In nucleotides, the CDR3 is TGTGCCAGCAGTTTAACCATATATGAGCAGTTCTTC.

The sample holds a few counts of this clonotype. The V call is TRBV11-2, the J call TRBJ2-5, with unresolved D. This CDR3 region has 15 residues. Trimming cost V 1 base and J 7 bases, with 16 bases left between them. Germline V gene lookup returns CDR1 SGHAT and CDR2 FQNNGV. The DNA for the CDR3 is TGTGCCAGCAGCTTAGTGTTAGACTTCGAGAGGACCCAGTACTTC. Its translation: CASSLVLDFERTQYF.

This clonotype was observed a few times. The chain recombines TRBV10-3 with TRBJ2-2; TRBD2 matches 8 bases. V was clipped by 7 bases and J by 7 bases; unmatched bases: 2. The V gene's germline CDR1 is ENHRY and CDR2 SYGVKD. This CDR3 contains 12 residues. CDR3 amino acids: CAINREGGELFF. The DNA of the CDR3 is TGTGCCATCAACCGGGAGGGCGGGGAGCTGTTTTTT.

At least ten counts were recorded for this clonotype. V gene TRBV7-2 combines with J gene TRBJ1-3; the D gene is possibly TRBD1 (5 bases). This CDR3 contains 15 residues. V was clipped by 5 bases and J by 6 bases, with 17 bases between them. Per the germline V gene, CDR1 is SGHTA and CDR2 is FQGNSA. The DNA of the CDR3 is TGTGCCAGCAGCAGCACAAGCAGGGCCATAAACACCATATATTTT. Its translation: CASSSTSRAINTIYF.

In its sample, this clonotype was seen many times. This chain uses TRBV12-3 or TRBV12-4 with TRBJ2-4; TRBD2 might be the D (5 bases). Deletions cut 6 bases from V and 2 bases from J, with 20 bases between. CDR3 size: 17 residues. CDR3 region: CASSPSAGKRSKNIQYF. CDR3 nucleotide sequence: TGTGCCAGCAGCCCTTCGGCCGGGAAACGGTCCAAAAACATTCAGTACTTC.

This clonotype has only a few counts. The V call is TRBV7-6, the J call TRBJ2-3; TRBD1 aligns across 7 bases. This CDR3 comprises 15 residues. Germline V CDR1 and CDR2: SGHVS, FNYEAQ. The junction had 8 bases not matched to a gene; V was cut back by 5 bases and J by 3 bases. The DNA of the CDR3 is TGTGCCAGCAGCCCCTATAGGGGGCGAACAGATACGCAGTATTTT. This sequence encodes CASSPYRGRTDTQYF.